Shown below are 10 T cell receptor beta chains from a single sample sequenced in a study of shared clonotypes between healthy human individuals. The protocol was immunoSEQ multiplex PCR, while the TCRdb copy is restricted to in-frame clones and leaves out a portion. Of more than 2 million clones in the sample, nearly 97% were seen once. The sample consisted of naive CD4+ T cells sorted from blood. Sample subset: CD45RA+ positively selected. Receptors originate from a man aged 18 to 30 in good health.

The chain couples TRBV19 to TRBJ2-5, with D maybe TRBD2 (5 bases). The CDR3 is 15 residues long. The germline V gene encodes CDR1 LNHDA and CDR2 SQIVND (reference sequence). V lost 1 base, J lost 5 bases, and 14 bases lay in between. The CDR3 bases are TGTGCCAGTAGTATAGCCCCCGGGGTGGGGGAGACCCAGTACTTC. It yields the protein CASSIAPGVGETQYF.

The chain has TRBV6-1 and TRBJ2-1, with D perhaps given as TRBD1 or TRBD2 (5 bases each). V was shortened by 3 bases and J by 15 bases, with 18 bases between the two germline ends. CDR1 and CDR2 (germline): MNHNS, SASEGT. This CDR3 is built from 13 residues. This CDR3 is CASSEQGAVGGFF. The CDR3 region has the DNA TGTGCCAGCAGTGAGCAGGGAGCCGTTGGTGGGTTCTTC.

The rearrangement joins TRBV28 to TRBJ2-1; D is perhaps TRBD2 (5 bases). The CDR3 is made up of 15 amino acids. The germline V gene encodes CDR1 MDHEN and CDR2 SYDVKM. The V and J ends lost 5 bases and 5 bases respectively, with 16 bases between them. CDR3 in DNA: TGTGCCAGCAGTGCCCTAGCTAACAAAAACAATGAGCAGTTCTTC. This gives the protein CASSALANKNNEQFF.

V and J are TRBV19 and TRBJ1-2; D may be TRBD1 (5 bases). The V gene lost 3 bases and the J gene lost 7 bases, with 18 bases spanning the gap. The CDR3 spans 15 residues. Germline loops: CDR1 LNHDA, CDR2 SQIVND (reference sequence). CDR3 in amino acids: CASSIPSGGFRGYTF. CDR3 in DNA: TGTGCCAGTAGTATTCCCTCGGGGGGGTTCCGTGGCTACACCTTC.

The chain links TRBV5-1 to TRBJ1-2, with D unclear. V lost 4 bases and J 8 bases, leaving 15 bases between the germline ends. Germline V lookup: CDR1 SGHRS, CDR2 YFSETQ. The CDR3 has 13 residues. CDR3 region: CASSPPGVEGYTF. In DNA form, the CDR3 reads TGCGCCAGCAGCCCTCCGGGAGTTGAGGGCTACACCTTC.

The gene calls are TRBV7-3 and TRBJ2-3; TRBD2 matches at 10 bases. The CDR3 contains 15 residues. Germline V lookup: CDR1 SGHTA, CDR2 FQGTGA. The V and J ends lost 5 bases and 2 bases, in that order; junction bases with no gene match: 4. In DNA form, the CDR3 reads TGTGCCAGCAGCGTCAGCGGGGGGGCCACAGATACGCAGTATTTT. The encoded protein is CASSVSGGATDTQYF. The full variable domain, with the rest looked up from reference TRBV7-3 and TRBJ2-3, is GAGVSQTPSNKVTEKGKYVELRCDPISGHTALYWYRQSLGQGPEFLIYFQGTGAADDSGLPNDRFFAVRPEGSVSTLKIQRTERGDSAVYLCASSVSGGATDTQYFGPGTRLTVL.

For this clone: This specimen includes other DNA sequences encoding the same CDR3. The chain uses TRBV18 and TRBJ2-5; unclear D gene. CDR3 length: 12 amino acids. The V end was cut by 3 bases, the J end by 5 bases, with 7 bases between. Germline assignment: CDR1 KGHSH and CDR2 LQKENI. The DNA for the CDR3 is TGTGCCAGCTCACCCGATGGGGAGACCCAGTACTTC. It yields the protein CASSPDGETQYF.

This chain connects TRBV30 to TRBJ2-2; the D gene is possibly TRBD2 (5 bases). V lost 7 bases and J lost 6, with 18 bases in between. Germline loops: CDR1 GTSNPN, CDR2 SVGIG (reference sequence). CDR3 length: 14 amino acids. CDR3 nucleotide sequence: TGTGCCTTCGTTTCGGGTAGCGACGCCGGGGAGCTGTTTTTT. As protein: CAFVSGSDAGELFF.

The chain recombines TRBV6-5 with TRBJ2-1; D gene unclear. The CDR3 runs to 15 residues. The V and J ends lost 4 bases and 4 bases respectively, with 14 bases between them. Germline V lookup: CDR1 MNHEY, CDR2 SVGAGI. This CDR3 is CASSFLAGRYNEQFF. The CDR3 DNA reads TGTGCCAGCAGTTTTTTAGCAGGTCGTTACAATGAGCAGTTCTTC.

This sequence joins TRBV6-4 and TRBJ2-2; D remains ambiguous. The CDR3 sequence is 13 residues long. Trimming shortened V by 6 bases and J by 2 bases, and 7 bases separated the two germline ends. Germline lookup yields CDR1 MRHNA and CDR2 SNTAGT. The chain's CDR3 is CASSHYNTGELFF. Written as DNA, the CDR3 is TGTGCCAGCAGCCATTATAACACCGGGGAGCTGTTTTTT.